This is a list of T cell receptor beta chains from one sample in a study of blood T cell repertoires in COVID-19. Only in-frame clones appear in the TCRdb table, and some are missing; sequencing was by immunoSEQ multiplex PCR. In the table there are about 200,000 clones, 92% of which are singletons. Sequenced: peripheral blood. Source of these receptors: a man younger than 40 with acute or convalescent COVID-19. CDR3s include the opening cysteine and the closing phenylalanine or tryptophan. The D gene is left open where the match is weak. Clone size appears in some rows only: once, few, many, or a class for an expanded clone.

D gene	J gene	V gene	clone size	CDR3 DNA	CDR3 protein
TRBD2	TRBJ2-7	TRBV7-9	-	TGTGCCAGCAGCCGTCGGAGCGGGGCGAACTACGAGCAGTACTTC	CASSRRSGANYEQYF
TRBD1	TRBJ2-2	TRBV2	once	TGTGCCAGCAATTGGGACAGGGGCGCCGGGGAGCTGTTTTTT	CASNWDRGAGELFF
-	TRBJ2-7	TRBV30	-	TGTGCCTGGGGCAGCGCCTACGAGCAGTACTTC	CAWGSAYEQYF
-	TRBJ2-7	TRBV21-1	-	TGTGCCAGCAGCCCCGCTTGTGAGTCCTACGAGCAGTACTTC	CASSPACESYEQYF
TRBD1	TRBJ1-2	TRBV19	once	TGTGCCAGTAGTATTAGGGGGGCAGGGGGTTCCTATGGCTACACCTTC	CASSIRGAGGSYGYTF
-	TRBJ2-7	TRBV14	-	TGTGCCAGCAGCGACAACTACGAGCAGTACTTC	CASSDNYEQYF
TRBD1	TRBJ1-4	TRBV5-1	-	TGCGCCAGCAGCTGGACAGGGCTTCAGAGTGAAAAACTGTTTTTT	CASSWTGLQSEKLFF
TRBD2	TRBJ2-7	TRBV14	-	TGTGCCAGCAGCCTTCAGGAGGGAGGGTCGTTCGAGCAGTACTTC	CASSLQEGGSFEQYF
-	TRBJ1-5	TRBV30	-	TGTGCCTGGAGTTACGGGGGGGCTCAGCCCCAGCATTTT	CAWSYGGAQPQHF
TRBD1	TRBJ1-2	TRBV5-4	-	TGTGCCAGCAGCCCGGACAGGGCCTATGGCTACACCTTC	CASSPDRAYGYTF
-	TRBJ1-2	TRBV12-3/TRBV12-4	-	TGTGCCAGCAGTTTACGGGAGGACTATGGCTACACCTTC	CASSLREDYGYTF
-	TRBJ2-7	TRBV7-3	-	TGTGCCAGCAGCCAAGGGGGAGGGAGCTCCTACGAGCAGTACTTC	CASSQGGGSSYEQYF
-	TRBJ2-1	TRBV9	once	TGTGCCAGCAGCGTAGCGGGCTTAGCGCGTTACAATGAGCAGTTCTTC	CASSVAGLARYNEQFF
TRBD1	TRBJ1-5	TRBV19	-	TGTGCCACGGGACAGCGAAATCAGCCCCAGCATTTT	CATGQRNQPQHF
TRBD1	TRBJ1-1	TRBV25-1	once	TGTGCCACCATCGACAGGGGAAACACTGAAGCTTTCTTT	CATIDRGNTEAFF
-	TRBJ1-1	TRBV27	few	TGTGCCAGCAGTTTAAGACTGATCAGTCAAGCTTTCTTT	CASSLRLISQAFF
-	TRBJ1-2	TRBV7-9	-	TGTGCCAGCAGCTTAAGTCCCAGGCCCTACACTAACTATGGCTACACCTTC	CASSLSPRPYTNYGYTF
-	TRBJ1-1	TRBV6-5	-	TGTGCCAGCAGATCCACATCGAACACTGAAGCTTTCTTT	CASRSTSNTEAFF
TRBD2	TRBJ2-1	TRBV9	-	TGTGCCAGCAGCGTAGAACGGGAGGGCTTTGGAGAGCAGTTCTTC	CASSVEREGFGEQFF
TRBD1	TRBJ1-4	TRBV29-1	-	TGCAGCGTTAAGGGACAGGGGGGTTCTAATGAAAAACTGTTTTTT	CSVKGQGGSNEKLFF
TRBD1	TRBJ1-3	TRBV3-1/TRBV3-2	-	TGTGCCAGCAGCGTTCGGACAGGGCCTGGAAACACCATATATTTT	CASSVRTGPGNTIYF
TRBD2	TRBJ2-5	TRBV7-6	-	TGTGCCAGCAGCTTAGCGCCAGGGTTGACGGGAGGGACCCAGTACTTC	CASSLAPGLTGGTQYF
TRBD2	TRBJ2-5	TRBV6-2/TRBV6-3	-	TGTGCCAGCAGCCAAAGACTAGCGGGGGAAGAGACCCAGTACTTC	CASSQRLAGEETQYF
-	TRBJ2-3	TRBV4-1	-	TGCGCCAGCAGCATTACGGGCACAGATACGCAGTATTTT	CASSITGTDTQYF
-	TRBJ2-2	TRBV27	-	TGTGCCAGTAGCAACGTGGGGCGCGGGGAGCTGTTTTTT	CASSNVGRGELFF
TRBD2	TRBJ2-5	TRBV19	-	TGTGCCAGTAGCATACCGGGGACTAGAGAGACCCAGTACTTC	CASSIPGTRETQYF
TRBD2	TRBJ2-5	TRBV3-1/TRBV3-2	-	TGTGCCAGCAGCCAAGTCGGACTAGAAGCTAGCGGGAGGGCCCAGTACTTC	CASSQVGLEASGRAQYF
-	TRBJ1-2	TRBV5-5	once	TGTGCCAGCAGCGAAAGAACAGCTGCCTATGGCTACACCTTC	CASSERTAAYGYTF
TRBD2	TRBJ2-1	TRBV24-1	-	TGTGCCACCAGTCCGGGACTAGCGGGAGGGGAGCAGTTCTTC	CATSPGLAGGEQFF
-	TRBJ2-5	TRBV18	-	TGTGCCAGCTCACCACCGGCCCACAAAGAGACCCAGTACTTC	CASSPPAHKETQYF
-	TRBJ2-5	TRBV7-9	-	TGTGCCAGCAGCTTCCGAGCGAAACAAGAGACCCAGTACTTC	CASSFRAKQETQYF
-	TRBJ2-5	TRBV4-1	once	TGCGCCAGCAGCCCCCGAGAGGTACCGACCCAGTACTTC	CASSPREVPTQYF
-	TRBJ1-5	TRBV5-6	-	TGTGCCAGCAGCGCGACAGATAGCAATCAGCCCCAGCATTTT	CASSATDSNQPQHF
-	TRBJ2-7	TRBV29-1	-	TGCAGCGTCCGGGACAAGACCTACGAGCAGTACTTC	CSVRDKTYEQYF
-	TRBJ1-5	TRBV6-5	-	TGTGCCAGCAGTCTCGGGACAACCAATCAGCCCCAGCATTTT	CASSLGTTNQPQHF
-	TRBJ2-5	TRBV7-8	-	TGTGCCAGCAGCCGCAGGCAAGAGACCCAGTACTTC	CASSRRQETQYF
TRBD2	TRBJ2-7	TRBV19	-	TGTGCCAGTAGTCTGGGACTAGCGGGGCCCTACGAGCAGTACTTC	CASSLGLAGPYEQYF
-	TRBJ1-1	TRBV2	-	TGTGCCAGCAGACCCGGGACACGGAACACTGAAGCTTTCTTT	CASRPGTRNTEAFF
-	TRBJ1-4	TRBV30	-	TGTGCCTGGAGTTTACTTACAGGGAGAGATGGAAAACTGTTTTTT	CAWSLLTGRDGKLFF
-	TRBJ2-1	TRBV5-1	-	TGCGCCAGCAGCTCCCAGGGGAGGCAGTTCTTC	CASSSQGRQFF